Following are 2 T cell receptor beta chains from one sample sequenced in a study of regulatory T cells in long-lasting Graves disease. Time point reported: newly diagnosed GD, antithyroid drugs for less than 3 months. Researchers made the TCR library from RNA that was extracted from PBMCs. Arm-PCR with iRepertoire HTBI primers amplified the CDR3 regions for these TCR beta libraries. TCRdb analysed the multiplex PCR reads with MiXCR anew, one entry per CDR3 protein. The sample has fewer than 650,000 distinct CDR3 sequences, 15% to 20% seen once. In addition, the sample was reused for a study of T cells in Graves' hyperthyroidism and ophthalmopathy.

The sequencing here drew on peripheral blood mononuclear cells (PBMCs), taken at new diagnosis, from a patient treated with antithyroid drugs. The origin of the receptors is a woman aged 25 to 39 with Graves disease.

In this sample, this clonotype turned up a few times. The rearrangement uses TRBV28 and TRBJ1-3; 9 nucleotides align to TRBD1. The V and J ends lost 6 bases and 4 bases, in that order; junction bases with no gene match: 10. CDR3 length: 16 residues. CDR1 and CDR2 (germline): MDHEN, SYDVKM. CDR3 bases: TGTGCCAGCAGGGCACAGGGGGCAATTACAGGAAACACCATATATTTT. Encoded protein: CASRAQGAITGNTIYF.

This clonotype was recorded at least ten times. J is TRBJ1-1 and V is TRBV20-1, with a weak D call TRBD1 (6 bases). This CDR3 region has 11 residues. Per the germline V gene, CDR1 is DFQATT and CDR2 is SNEGSKA (reference sequence). The DNA for the CDR3 is TGCAGCGGGGGCCAGAACACTGAAGCTTTCTTT. This sequence encodes CSGGQNTEAFF.